These 23 T cell receptor beta chains were sequenced from one sample in a study of regulatory T cells in long-lasting Graves disease. Time point here: persistent/refractory GD, antithyroid drugs over 5 years with positive TRAb. Researchers made the TCR library from RNA that was extracted from PBMCs. CDR3 regions were amplified by Arm-PCR using iRepertoire HTBI primers to build TCR beta libraries. TCRdb analysed the multiplex PCR reads with MiXCR anew, one entry per CDR3 protein. The table shows 310,000 or so distinct CDR3 sequences, with roughly 21% occurring only once. Source: peripheral blood mononuclear cells (PBMCs), taken when the disease was refractory, from a patient treated with antithyroid drugs. These receptors all come from a female donor with Graves disease.

This clonotype was found many times. The rearrangement links TRBV7-9 to TRBJ2-2; tentatively, D is TRBD2 (5 bases). Germline-derived CDR1 and CDR2 are SEHNR and FQNEAQ (reference sequence). With 1 base removed from V and 0 bases from J, the gap between germline ends came to 30 bases. The CDR3 has 23 amino acids. CDR3 amino acids: CASSLGPGRKYREGDTNTGELFF. In nucleotides, the CDR3 is TGTGCCAGCAGCTTAGGTCCCGGGCGTAAGTACCGAGAGGGTGATACGAACACCGGGGAGCTGTTTTTT.

This clonotype has just a few counts. The chain recombines TRBV15 with TRBJ2-5; 8 bases map to TRBD1. In germline, CDR1 is LNHNV, CDR2 YYDKDF (reference sequence). The CDR3 has 13 residues. The V segment lost 4 bases and the J segment 4 bases; nucleotides outside the gene matches: 2. The chain's CDR3 is CATSIGQGETQYF. The DNA of the CDR3 is TGTGCCACCAGCATTGGACAGGGAGAGACCCAGTACTTC.

The chain uses TRBV9 and TRBJ2-3; D remains ambiguous. Germline CDR1 is SGDLS and CDR2 is YYNGEE. The CDR3 spans 13 residues. Trimming pared 2 bases from V and 3 bases from J, leaving 7 bases between. This chain's CDR3 is CASSVQGTDTQYF. DNA of the CDR3: TGTGCCAGCAGCGTGCAAGGTACAGATACGCAGTATTTT.

There are many counts of this clonotype. The chain has TRBV27 and TRBJ1-1, with D possibly matching TRBD1 (6 bases). V was pared by 4 bases and J by 5 bases, with 17 bases between. In germline, CDR1 is MNHEY, CDR2 SMNVEV (reference sequence). CDR3 length equals 15 residues. The CDR3 region is CASSYSGTTGTEAFF. CDR3 nucleotide sequence: TGTGCCAGCAGTTACTCCGGGACAACCGGGACTGAAGCTTTCTTT.

The V call is TRBV6-5, the J call TRBJ1-3; D is uncertain. The CDR3 contains 14 residues. V shed 2 bases and J shed 2 bases, with 7 bases lying between them. Per germline, CDR1 MNHEY and CDR2 SVGAGI. The CDR3 DNA sequence: TGTGCCAGCAGTTACGGCAACCCTGGAAACACCATATATTTT. It codes for CASSYGNPGNTIYF.

The chain is built from TRBV25-1 and TRBJ1-4; 7 positions agree with TRBD1. The CDR3 runs to 15 residues. Germline V gene lookup returns CDR1 MGHDK and CDR2 SYGVNS. The V segment lost 4 bases and the J segment 7 bases; nucleotides outside the gene matches: 9. The chain's CDR3 is CASSVSGGVGEKLFF. DNA of the CDR3: TGTGCCAGCAGTGTATCAGGGGGAGTCGGTGAAAAACTGTTTTTT.

In its sample, this clonotype was seen a few times. In DNA form, the CDR3 reads TGTGCCTGGAGACCAGACAGGGTGGCCTACGAGCAGTACTTC. Protein: CAWRPDRVAYEQYF. The rearrangement uses TRBV30 and TRBJ2-7; 7 bases are a match to TRBD1. Germline V lookup: CDR1 GTSNPN, CDR2 SVGIG (reference sequence). CDR3 length equals 14 residues. V lost 3 bases, J lost 2 bases, and 7 bases stayed unmatched.

This clonotype was found many times. V gene TRBV27 combines with J gene TRBJ1-1; D might be TRBD1 (6 bases). The CDR3 covers 18 residues. V was clipped by 2 bases and J by 6 bases, with 25 bases between them. The germline V gene encodes CDR1 MNHEY and CDR2 SMNVEV (reference sequence). DNA for the CDR3: TGTGCCAGCAGTTTAACTTTGGGGAACAGGGTAATTTATTCTGAAGCTTTCTTT. Encoded protein: CASSLTLGNRVIYSEAFF.

This clonotype was recorded a few times. The chain joins TRBV7-9 to TRBJ1-1; D gene unclear. The CDR3 contains 13 residues. From germline, CDR1 is SEHNR and CDR2 FQNEAQ (reference sequence). Trimming shortened V by 3 bases and J by 1 base, and 6 bases separated the two germline ends. The CDR3 sequence: CASSFHQNTEAFF. The CDR3 region has the DNA TGTGCCAGCAGCTTCCATCAGAACACTGAAGCTTTCTTT.

This clonotype was seen repeatedly, ten times or more. One end of the junction varies from germline; a read error may be responsible. The rearrangement links TRBV5-1 to TRBJ1-2, with D possibly matching TRBD1 (5 bases). CDR3 size: 14 residues. CDR1 and CDR2 (germline): SGHRS, YFSETQ. CDR3 sequence (DNA): TGTGCCAGCAGCTCTCAGGGAGCTAACTATGGCTACACCTTC. Translation: CASSSQGANYGYTF. Using reference TRBV5-1 and TRBJ1-2 for the parts outside the CDR3, the full variable domain is KAGVTQTPRYLIKTRGQQVTLSCSPISGHRSVSWYQQTPGQGLQFLFEYFSETQRNKGNFPGRFSGRQFSNSRSEMNVSTLELGDSALYLCASSSQGANYGYTFGSGTRLTVV.

With regard to this clonotype: It is likely a read error, because the conserved phenylalanine at the end of the CDR3 is missing. The rearrangement joins TRBV20-1 to TRBJ1-2, with a possible D match to TRBD1 (6 bases). Trimming pared 0 bases from V and 4 bases from J, leaving 9 bases between. The germline CDR1 and CDR2 sequences are DFQATT and SNEGSKA (reference sequence). The CDR3 has 13 residues. CDR3 amino acids: CSARDSRGYGYTL. CDR3 coding DNA: TGCAGTGCTAGAGATAGCAGGGGCTATGGCTACACCCTC.

With respect to this clonotype: Since a much larger clone is just one base distant, this may be a read error. This rearrangement joins TRBV29-1 to TRBJ2-7, with 11 bases identical to TRBD1. CDR1 and CDR2 (germline): SQVTM, ANQGSEA. The CDR3 is 15 residues long. CDR3 sequence (DNA): TGCAGCGTTGAGAAGGGGACAGGGGGAACCTACGAGCGGTACTTC. Protein sequence: CSVEKGTGGTYERYF.

Concerning this clonotype itself: Because the CDR3 is missing its conserved closing phenylalanine or tryptophan, this is likely a read error. The CDR3 sequence is CASSLGGTSGRVRTGANVLTS. The CDR3 DNA reads as TGTGCCAGCAGCTTAGGGGGGACTAGCGGGAGGGTACGGACTGGGGCCAACGTCCTGACTTCC. This sequence joins TRBV7-6 and TRBJ2-6; 16 nucleotides line up with TRBD2. This CDR3 spans 21 amino acids. Germline V lookup: CDR1 SGHVS, CDR2 FNYEAQ. V lost 1 base, J lost 2 bases, and 8 bases stayed unmatched.

This clonotype occurred a few times. This chain links TRBV5-1 with TRBJ1-1; D is ambiguous. V was trimmed by 0 bases and J by 1 base, leaving 10 bases between them. Germline V gives CDR1 SGHRS, CDR2 YFSETQ. This CDR3 is 15 amino acids long. CDR3 amino acids: CASSLGRPRNTEAFF. The CDR3, as DNA: TGCGCCAGCAGCTTGGGCCGCCCTAGGAACACTGAAGCTTTCTTT.

This clonotype appeared many times. The chain joins TRBV7-9 to TRBJ2-5, with TRBD2 matching over 8 bases. V was pared by 5 bases and J by 2 bases, with 10 bases of the junction left unmatched. Germline CDR1 and CDR2: SEHNR and FQNEAQ (reference sequence). The CDR3 consists of 16 residues. The CDR3 DNA reads TGTGCCAGCAGCGCTATAGCGGGGAGGGGGCAAGAGACCCAGTACTTC. Protein sequence: CASSAIAGRGQETQYF.

V is TRBV7-8 and J is TRBJ2-7, with 9 nucleotides matching TRBD1. In germline, CDR1 is SGHVS, CDR2 FQNEAQ. The CDR3 has 14 residues. Trimming removed 9 bases from V and 2 bases from J; junction bases left unmatched: 8. The CDR3 coding sequence is TGTGCCAGTATACCCGGGACAGGGACCTACGAGCAGTACTTC. Translation gives CASIPGTGTYEQYF. Full variable domain (rest looked up from reference TRBV7-8 and TRBJ2-7): GAGVSQSPRYKVAKRGQDVALRCDPISGHVSLFWYQQALGQGPEFLTYFQNEAQLDKSGLPSDRFFAERPEGSVSTLKIQRTQQEDSAVYLCASIPGTGTYEQYFGPGTRLTVT.

This clonotype was observed at least ten times. The chain links TRBV12-3 or TRBV12-4 to TRBJ1-1, with D possibly matching TRBD1 (5 bases). Trimming removed 6 bases from V and 5 bases from J, with 16 bases in between. The CDR3 has 14 amino acids. The CDR3 nucleotides read TGTGCCAGCAGGGGGATGGGGGGGAGAACTGAAGCTTTCTTT. Amino acids: CASRGMGGRTEAFF.

Details on this clonotype: A much larger clone lies one base from this, so it may be a read error. V and J are TRBV7-9 and TRBJ2-5; 9 bases align to TRBD2. Germline V lookup: CDR1 SEHNR, CDR2 FQNEAQ (reference sequence). The CDR3 extends over 16 amino acids. V lost 4 bases to trimming and J lost 1 base; unmatched junction nucleotides: 7. Here the CDR3 DNA reads TGTGCCAGCAGCTCGGGACCAGCGGGAGGCCAAGAGACCCAGTACTTC. Residues: CASSSGPAGGQETQYF.

Only a few counts were recorded for this clonotype. The V call is TRBV7-9, the J call TRBJ2-7; weak D call: TRBD2 (6 bases). The length of the CDR3 is 15 residues. V was shortened by 5 bases and J by 3 bases, with 17 bases between the two germline ends. From germline, CDR1 is SEHNR and CDR2 FQNEAQ (reference sequence). The CDR3 DNA is TGTGCCAGCAGCCGTCGACGGGACTTAAACTACGAGCAGTACTTC. Encoded protein: CASSRRRDLNYEQYF.

This clonotype was seen a few times. The chain employs TRBV9 and TRBJ1-3; D may be TRBD1 (6 bases). Trimming took off 1 base at V and 4 bases at J, with 12 bases between the two ends. Germline CDR1 SGDLS, CDR2 YYNGEE. This CDR3 spans 15 amino acids. CDR3 sequence (DNA): TGTGCCAGCAGCGTAAGTGGGGGGCAAGGAAACACCATATATTTT. As protein: CASSVSGGQGNTIYF.

The chain couples TRBV10-3 to TRBJ2-7; D remains unclear. Trimming left V 3 bases short and J 3 bases short, with 3 bases between. Per germline, CDR1 ENHRY and CDR2 SYGVKD. The CDR3 spans 11 residues. CDR3 sequence (DNA): TGTGCCATCAGTGATGACTACGAGCAGTACTTC. This translates into CAISDDYEQYF.

This clonotype was observed at least ten times. The gene calls are TRBV28 and TRBJ2-5, with D perhaps matching TRBD2 (6 bases). In germline, CDR1 is MDHEN, CDR2 SYDVKM. The ends were cut back, 1 base at V and 5 bases at J, with 11 bases in the middle. CDR3 length equals 14 residues. In nucleotides, the CDR3 is TGTGCCAGCAGTTTATCGGCGGGAAGCGAGACCCAGTACTTC. Its protein is CASSLSAGSETQYF.

The rearrangement links TRBV10-3 to TRBJ1-1, with 9 bases fitting TRBD1. Germline trimming cut 4 bases from V and 7 bases from J; bases unmatched to any gene: 10. Germline-derived CDR1 and CDR2 are ENHRY and SYGVKD. The CDR3 totals 15 residues. The CDR3 protein is CAISVRTGAQVEAFF. The CDR3 DNA sequence: TGTGCCATCAGTGTCCGGACAGGGGCCCAGGTTGAAGCTTTCTTT.